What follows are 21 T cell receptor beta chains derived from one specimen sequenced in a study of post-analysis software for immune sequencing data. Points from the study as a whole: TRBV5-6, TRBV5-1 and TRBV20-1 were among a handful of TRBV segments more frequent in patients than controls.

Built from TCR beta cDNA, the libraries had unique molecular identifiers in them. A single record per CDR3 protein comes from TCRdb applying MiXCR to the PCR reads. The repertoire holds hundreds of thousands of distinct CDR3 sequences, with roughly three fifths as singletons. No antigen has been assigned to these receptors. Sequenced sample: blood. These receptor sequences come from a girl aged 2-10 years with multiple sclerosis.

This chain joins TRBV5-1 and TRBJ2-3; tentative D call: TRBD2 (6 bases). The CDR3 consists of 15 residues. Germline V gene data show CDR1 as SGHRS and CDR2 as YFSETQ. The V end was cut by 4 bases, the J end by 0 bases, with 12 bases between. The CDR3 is CASSLTSLSTDTQYF. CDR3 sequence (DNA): TGCGCCAGCAGCCTGACTAGTCTAAGCACAGATACGCAGTATTTT.

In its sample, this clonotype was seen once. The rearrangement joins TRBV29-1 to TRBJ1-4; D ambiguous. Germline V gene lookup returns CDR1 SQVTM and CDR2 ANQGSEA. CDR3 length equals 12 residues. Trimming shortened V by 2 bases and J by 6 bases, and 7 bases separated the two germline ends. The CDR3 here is CSVELSDEKLFF. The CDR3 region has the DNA TGCAGCGTTGAACTTTCGGATGAAAAACTGTTTTTT. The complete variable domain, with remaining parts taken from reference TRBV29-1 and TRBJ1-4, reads SAVISQKPSRDICQRGTSLTIQCQVDSQVTMMFWYRQQPGQSLTLIATANQGSEATYESGFVIDKFPISRPNLTFSTLTVSNMSPEDSSIYLCSVELSDEKLFFGSGTQLSVL.

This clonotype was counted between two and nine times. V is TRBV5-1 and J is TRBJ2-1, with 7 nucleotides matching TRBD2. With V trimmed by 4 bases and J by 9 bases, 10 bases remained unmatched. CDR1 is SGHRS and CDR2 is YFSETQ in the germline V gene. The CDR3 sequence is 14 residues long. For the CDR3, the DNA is TGCGCCAGCAGCCTGGCCAGTTCGGGGGGTGAGCAGTTCTTC. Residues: CASSLASSGGEQFF.

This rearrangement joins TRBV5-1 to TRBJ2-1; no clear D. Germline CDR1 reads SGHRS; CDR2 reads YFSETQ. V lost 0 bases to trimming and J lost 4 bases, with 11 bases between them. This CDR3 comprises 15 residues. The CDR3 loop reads CASSLGGLRYNEQFF. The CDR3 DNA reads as TGCGCCAGCAGCTTGGGTGGTCTAAGGTACAATGAGCAGTTCTTC.

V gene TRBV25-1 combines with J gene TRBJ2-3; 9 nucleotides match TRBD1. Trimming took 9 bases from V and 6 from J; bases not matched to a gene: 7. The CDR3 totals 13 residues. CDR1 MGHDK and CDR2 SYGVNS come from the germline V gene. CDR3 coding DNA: TGTGCCAGTGGGGACAGGGAGGCCGATACGCAGTATTTT. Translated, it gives CASGDREADTQYF.

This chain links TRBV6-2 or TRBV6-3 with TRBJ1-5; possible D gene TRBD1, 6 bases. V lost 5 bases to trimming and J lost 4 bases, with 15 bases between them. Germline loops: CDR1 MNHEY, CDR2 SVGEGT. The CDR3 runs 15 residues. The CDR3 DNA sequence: TGTGCCAGCAGTCAGGGGTCGGCATTGAATCAGCCCCAGCATTTT. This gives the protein CASSQGSALNQPQHF.

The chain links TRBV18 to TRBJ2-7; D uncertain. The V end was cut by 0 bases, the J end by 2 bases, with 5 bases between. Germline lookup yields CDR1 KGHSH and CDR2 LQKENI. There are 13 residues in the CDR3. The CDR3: CASSPPTPYEQYF. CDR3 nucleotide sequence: TGTGCCAGCTCACCACCAACCCCCTACGAGCAGTACTTC.

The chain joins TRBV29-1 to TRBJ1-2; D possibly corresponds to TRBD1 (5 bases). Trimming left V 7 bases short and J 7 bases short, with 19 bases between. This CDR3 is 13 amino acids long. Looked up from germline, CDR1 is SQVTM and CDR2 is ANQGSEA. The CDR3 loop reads CSAIILGDIGYTF. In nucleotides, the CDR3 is TGCAGCGCGATAATACTGGGGGATATTGGCTACACCTTC.

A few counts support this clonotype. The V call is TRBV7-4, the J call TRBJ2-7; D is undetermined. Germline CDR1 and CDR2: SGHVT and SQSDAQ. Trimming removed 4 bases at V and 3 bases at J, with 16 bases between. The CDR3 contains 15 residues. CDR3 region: CASSSGRREHYEQYF. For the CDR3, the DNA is TGTGCCAGCAGCTCCGGCCGGCGAGAACACTACGAGCAGTACTTC.

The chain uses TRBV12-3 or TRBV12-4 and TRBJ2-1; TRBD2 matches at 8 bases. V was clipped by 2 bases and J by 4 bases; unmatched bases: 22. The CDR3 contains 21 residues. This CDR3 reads CASSLIVRGVVGDGKYNEQFF. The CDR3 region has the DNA TGTGCCAGCAGTTTAATCGTGCGGGGGGTTGTGGGGGACGGGAAATACAATGAGCAGTTCTTC.

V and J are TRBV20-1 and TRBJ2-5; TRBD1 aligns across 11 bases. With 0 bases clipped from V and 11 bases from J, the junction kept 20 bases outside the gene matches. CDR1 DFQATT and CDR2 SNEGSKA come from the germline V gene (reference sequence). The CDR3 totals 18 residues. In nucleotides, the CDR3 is TGCAGTGCTAGAGATTCGCGGCTCCCGGGACAGGGGGTCTACGAACAGTACTTC. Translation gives CSARDSRLPGQGVYEQYF.

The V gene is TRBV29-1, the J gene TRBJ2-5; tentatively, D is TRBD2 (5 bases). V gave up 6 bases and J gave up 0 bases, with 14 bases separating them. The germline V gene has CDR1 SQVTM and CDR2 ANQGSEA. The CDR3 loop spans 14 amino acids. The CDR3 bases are TGCAGCGTCCCCTGGACTGGCGACCAAGAGACCCAGTACTTC. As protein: CSVPWTGDQETQYF.

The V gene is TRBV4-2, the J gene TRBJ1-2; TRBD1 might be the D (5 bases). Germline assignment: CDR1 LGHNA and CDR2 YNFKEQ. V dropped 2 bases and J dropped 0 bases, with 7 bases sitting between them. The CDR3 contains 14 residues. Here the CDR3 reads CASSQRGANYGYTF. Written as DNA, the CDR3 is TGTGCCAGCAGCCAAAGGGGTGCTAACTATGGCTACACCTTC.

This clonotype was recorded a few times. The CDR3 DNA is TGCGCCAGCAGCCACGGACAGGGGTTGAGCGAGCAGTACTTC. As protein: CASSHGQGLSEQYF. This sequence joins TRBV4-1 and TRBJ2-7; the match to TRBD1 covers 9 bases. The germline CDR1 and CDR2 sequences are MGHRA and YSYEKL. The trim removed 3 bases at V and 6 bases at J, leaving 6 bases unmatched. The CDR3 length is 14 residues.

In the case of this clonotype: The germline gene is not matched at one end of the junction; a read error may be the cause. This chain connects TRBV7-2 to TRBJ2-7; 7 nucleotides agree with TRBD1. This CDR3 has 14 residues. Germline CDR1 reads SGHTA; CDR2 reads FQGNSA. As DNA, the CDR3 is TGTGCCAGCAGCTCGGGACAGCCCTCCGACGAGCAGTACTTC. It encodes CASSSGQPSDEQYF.

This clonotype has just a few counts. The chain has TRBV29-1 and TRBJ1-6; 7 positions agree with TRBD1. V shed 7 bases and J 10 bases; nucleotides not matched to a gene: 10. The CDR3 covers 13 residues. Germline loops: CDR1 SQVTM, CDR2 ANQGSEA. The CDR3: CSAQGQTGSPLHF. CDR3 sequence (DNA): TGCAGCGCTCAGGGACAGACGGGCTCACCCCTCCACTTT. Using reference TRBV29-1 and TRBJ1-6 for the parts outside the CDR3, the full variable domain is SAVISQKPSRDICQRGTSLTIQCQVDSQVTMMFWYRQQPGQSLTLIATANQGSEATYESGFVIDKFPISRPNLTFSTLTVSNMSPEDSSIYLCSAQGQTGSPLHFGNGTRLTVT.

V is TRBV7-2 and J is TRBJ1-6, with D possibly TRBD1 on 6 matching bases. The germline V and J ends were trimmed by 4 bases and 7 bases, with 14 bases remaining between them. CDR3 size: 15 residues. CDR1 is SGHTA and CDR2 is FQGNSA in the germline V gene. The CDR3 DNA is TGTGCCAGCAGCTGGCGCGGACAGAGGAATTCACCCCTCCACTTT. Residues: CASSWRGQRNSPLHF.

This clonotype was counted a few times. For the CDR3, the DNA is TGTGCCAGCAGTCCCCCAGGAAGGGCACTGGAGACCCAGTACTTC. Translating gives CASSPPGRALETQYF. V and J are TRBV12-3 or TRBV12-4 and TRBJ2-5; D is unresolved. The CDR3 covers 15 residues. Trimming pared 5 bases from V and 5 bases from J, leaving 18 bases between.

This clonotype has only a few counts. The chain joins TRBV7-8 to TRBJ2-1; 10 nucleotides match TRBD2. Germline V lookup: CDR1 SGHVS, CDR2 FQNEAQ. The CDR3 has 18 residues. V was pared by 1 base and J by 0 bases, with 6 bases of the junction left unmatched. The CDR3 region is CASSLVASGSGSYNEQFF. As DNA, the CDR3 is TGTGCCAGCAGCTTAGTGGCTAGCGGGAGTGGCTCCTACAATGAGCAGTTCTTC. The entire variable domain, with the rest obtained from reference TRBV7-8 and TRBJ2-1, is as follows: GAGVSQSPRYKVAKRGQDVALRCDPISGHVSLFWYQQALGQGPEFLTYFQNEAQLDKSGLPSDRFFAERPEGSVSTLKIQRTQQEDSAVYLCASSLVASGSGSYNEQFFGPGTRLTVL.

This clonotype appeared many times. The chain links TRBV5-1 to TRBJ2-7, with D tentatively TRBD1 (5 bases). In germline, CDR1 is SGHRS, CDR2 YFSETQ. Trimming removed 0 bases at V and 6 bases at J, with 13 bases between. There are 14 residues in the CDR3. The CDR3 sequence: CASSLDTQVGEQYF. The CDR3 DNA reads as TGCGCCAGCAGCTTGGATACACAGGTTGGCGAGCAGTACTTC.

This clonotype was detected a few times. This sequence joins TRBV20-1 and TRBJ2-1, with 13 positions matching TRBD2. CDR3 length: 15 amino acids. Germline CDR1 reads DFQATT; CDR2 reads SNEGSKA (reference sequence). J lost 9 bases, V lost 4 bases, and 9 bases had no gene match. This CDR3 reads CSATAGTSGIGEQFF. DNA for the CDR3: TGCAGTGCTACCGCCGGGACTAGCGGGATCGGTGAGCAGTTCTTC.